The present T cell receptor (beta chain) was sequenced within a study of human thymus T cells. Regarding the study as a whole: As related research reported, thymic repertoires overlapped highly among unrelated individuals. Blood and thymic repertoires both appeared biased in V and J gene usage.

Resections from corrective heart surgery provided thymus tissue. Among the donors, all were healthy Finnish infants having corrective surgery for congenital heart defects. In its sample, this clone was seen once. Antigen unknown. TCRdb's copy holds only in-frame clones and misses some; the assay was immunoSEQ multiplex PCR. The sample records 55,000 to 85,000 clones, 95% being singletons. The source of this sequence is a girl under two years old with a congenital heart defect but otherwise immunologically healthy. The specimen sequenced was thymus tissue.

CDR3 amino acids: CAWSPPTGITGELFF. The CDR3 DNA reads as TGTGCCTGGAGTCCACCCACAGGGATCACCGGGGAGCTGTTTTTT. The V call is TRBV30, the J call TRBJ2-2; D perhaps matches TRBD1 (6 bases). V shed 2 bases and J shed 4 bases, with 14 bases lying between them. The CDR3 runs to 15 residues. Germline CDR1 GTSNPN, CDR2 SVGIG (reference sequence). Combining the CDR3 with reference TRBV30 and TRBJ2-2 gives the whole variable domain SQTIHQWPATLVQPVGSPLSLECTVEGTSNPNLYWYRQAAGRGLQLLFYSVGIGQISSEVPQNLSASRPQDRQFILSSKKLLLSDSGFYLCAWSPPTGITGELFFGEGSRLTVL.